The clone carrying this T cell receptor beta chain was picked up one time. No antigen is known for it. Germline CDR1 is MNHEY and CDR2 is SVGAGI. After removal of 2 bases from V and 10 bases from J, the junction contained 8 bases not matched to a gene. The CDR3 spans 16 residues. The sample belongs to a study of T cell responses to AZD1222 COVID-19 vaccine. Study findings and constraints: Spike-wide vaccine-associated CD4 TCRs dominated at 160-218 and 743-854. Nearly half of unique spike-specific TCRs reportedly avoided B.1.351 and B.1.1.7 mutated regions.

TCRdb's table, derived via immunoSEQ multiplex PCR, lists solely in-frame clones and lacks some. The sample contains some 150,000 clones, approximately 93% of which appear only once. The sample here was peripheral blood, taken on day 0 of MenACWY control vaccination. The TCR was taken from an adult in good health. This rearrangement joins TRBV6-5 to TRBJ1-6, with 10 positions matching TRBD1. The CDR3 DNA follows: TGTGCCAGCAGTTACGGGACAGGGGAAATAGGCTCACCCCTCCACTTT. Protein sequence: CASSYGTGEIGSPLHF.